There are many counts of the clone carrying this T cell receptor beta chain. V lost 1 base and J 4 bases, leaving 14 bases between the germline ends. From germline, CDR1 is SGHVS and CDR2 FQNEAQ. This CDR3 has 16 amino acids. These data come from a study of T-cell reconstitution after alpha-beta-depleted transplantation in children. Unique molecular identifiers were incorporated into the prepared TCRbeta library. TCRdb called the PCR reads again in MiXCR, with one record for every CDR3 protein. In the table there are 200,000 to 300,000 distinct CDR3 sequences, 12% of which are singletons. The source material was PBMCs from the stem cell graft donor, sampled from the stem cell graft. The source is a human donor who donated a stem cell graft to a child with acute lymphoblastic leukemia. The V call is TRBV7-8, the J call TRBJ1-5; D unresolved. This chain's CDR3 is CASSLVEALGNQPQHF. Written as DNA, the CDR3 is TGTGCCAGCAGCTTAGTCGAAGCTTTGGGGAATCAGCCCCAGCATTTT.